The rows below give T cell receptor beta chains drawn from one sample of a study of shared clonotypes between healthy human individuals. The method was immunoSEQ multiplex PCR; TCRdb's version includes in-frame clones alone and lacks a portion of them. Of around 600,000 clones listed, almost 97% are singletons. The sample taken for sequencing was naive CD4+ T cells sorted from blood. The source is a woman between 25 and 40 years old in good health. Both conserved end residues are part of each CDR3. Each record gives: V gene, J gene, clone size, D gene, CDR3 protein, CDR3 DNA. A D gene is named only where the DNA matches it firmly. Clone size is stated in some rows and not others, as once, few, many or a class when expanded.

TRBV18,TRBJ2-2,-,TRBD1,CASSPGTGNAGELFF,TGTGCCAGCTCACCCGGGACAGGGAATGCCGGGGAGCTGTTTTTT
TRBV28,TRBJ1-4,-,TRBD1,CASSPDRANEKLFF,TGTGCCAGCAGTCCTGACAGGGCTAATGAAAAACTGTTTTTT
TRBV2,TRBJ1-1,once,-,CASSRSWTENTEAFF,TGTGCCAGCAGCCGATCGTGGACGGAGAACACTGAAGCTTTCTTT
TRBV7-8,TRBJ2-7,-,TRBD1,CASSPYDRDPYEQYF,TGTGCCAGCAGCCCATACGACAGGGACCCCTACGAGCAGTACTTC
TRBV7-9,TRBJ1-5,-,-,CASSLMRQPQHF,TGTGCCAGCAGCTTAATGAGGCAGCCCCAGCATTTT
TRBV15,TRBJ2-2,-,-,CATSRVRSGTNTGELFF,TGTGCCACCAGCAGAGTTCGTAGCGGAACGAACACCGGGGAGCTGTTTTTT
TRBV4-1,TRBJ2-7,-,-,CASSQVNRPDLLSQYF,TGCGCCAGCAGCCAAGTGAACAGGCCAGACCTACTATCGCAGTACTTC
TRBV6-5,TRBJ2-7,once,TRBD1,CASSRTGAEQYF,TGTGCCAGCAGCAGGACAGGGGCCGAGCAGTACTTC
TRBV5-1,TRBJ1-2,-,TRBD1,CASSSYGQGLNYGYTF,TGCGCCAGCAGCTCCTACGGACAGGGCCTAAACTATGGCTACACCTTC
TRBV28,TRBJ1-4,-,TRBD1,CASSLPPSGTGGEKLFF,TGTGCCAGCAGTCTTCCACCCTCCGGGACAGGGGGCGAAAAACTGTTTTTT
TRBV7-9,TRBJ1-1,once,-,CASSLERNKAFF,TGTGCCAGCAGCTTAGAGCGGAACAAAGCTTTCTTT
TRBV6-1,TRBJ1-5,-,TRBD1,CASTLTGGHQPQHF,TGTGCCAGCACCCTTACAGGGGGACATCAGCCCCAGCATTTT
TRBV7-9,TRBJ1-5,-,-,CASSQNSNQPQHF,TGTGCCAGCAGCCAGAATAGCAATCAGCCCCAGCATTTT
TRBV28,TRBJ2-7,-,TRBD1,CASSFPGQGVYEQYF,TGTGCCAGCAGTTTTCCAGGTCAGGGGGTATACGAGCAGTACTTC
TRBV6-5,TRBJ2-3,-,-,CASSRTGSRPDTQYF,TGTGCCAGCAGCCGAACAGGGTCCCGGCCAGATACGCAGTATTTT
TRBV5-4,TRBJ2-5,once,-,CASSLQPQETQYF,TGTGCCAGCAGCCTACAACCGCAAGAGACCCAGTACTTC
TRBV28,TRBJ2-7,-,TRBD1,CASSPGQGPSYEQYF,TGTGCCAGCAGTCCGGGACAGGGCCCATCCTACGAGCAGTACTTC
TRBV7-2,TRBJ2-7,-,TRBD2,CASSPGTRFYEQYF,TGTGCCAGCAGCCCCGGGACTAGGTTCTACGAGCAGTACTTC
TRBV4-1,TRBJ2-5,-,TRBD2,CASRLSATSGVQETQYF,TGCGCCAGCAGACTCAGCGCTACTAGCGGGGTACAAGAGACCCAGTACTTC
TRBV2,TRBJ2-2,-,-,CASSDEDLTNTGELFF,TGTGCCAGCAGTGATGAGGACTTAACGAACACCGGGGAGCTGTTTTTT
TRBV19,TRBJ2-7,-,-,CASKDSGTYEQYF,TGTGCCAGTAAAGATAGCGGTACCTACGAGCAGTACTTC
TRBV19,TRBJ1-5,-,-,CASRRGGQTFGRRSNQPQHF,TGTGCCAGTAGAAGAGGTGGACAGACCTTCGGTAGGAGATCCAATCAGCCCCAGCATTTT
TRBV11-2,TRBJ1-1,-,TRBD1,CASSLDQGVLNTEAFF,TGTGCCAGCAGCTTAGATCAGGGGGTTTTGAACACTGAAGCTTTCTTT
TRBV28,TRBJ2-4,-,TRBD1,CASSLKDRLAKNIQYF,TGTGCCAGCAGTTTAAAGGACAGGCTAGCCAAAAACATTCAGTACTTC
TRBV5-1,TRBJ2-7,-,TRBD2,CASIPGPGGIYEQYF,TGCGCCAGCATCCCCGGCCCGGGAGGAATCTACGAGCAGTACTTC
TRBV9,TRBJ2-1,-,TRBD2,CASSGGTSHIEQFF,TGTGCCAGCAGCGGGGGGACTAGCCACATTGAGCAGTTCTTC
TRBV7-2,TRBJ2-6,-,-,CASSLVRVGANVLTF,TGTGCCAGCAGCTTAGTCAGGGTAGGGGCCAACGTCCTGACTTTC
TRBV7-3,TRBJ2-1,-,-,CASSLAGSNEQFF,TGTGCCAGCAGCTTAGCGGGATCAAATGAGCAGTTCTTC
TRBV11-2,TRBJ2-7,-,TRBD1,CASSYGDRGGYEQYF,TGTGCCAGCAGCTATGGCGACAGGGGGGGATACGAGCAGTACTTC
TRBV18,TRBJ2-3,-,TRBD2,CASSPGGGIADTQYF,TGTGCCAGCTCACCAGGGGGAGGGATCGCAGATACGCAGTATTTT
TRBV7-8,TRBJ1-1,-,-,CASSLEGNTEAFF,TGTGCCAGCAGCTTAGAAGGTAACACTGAAGCTTTCTTT
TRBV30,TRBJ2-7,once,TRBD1,CAWSVQGYEQYF,TGTGCCTGGAGTGTACAGGGGTACGAGCAGTACTTC
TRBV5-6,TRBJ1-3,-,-,CASSLTEGAGNTIYF,TGTGCCAGCAGCTTGACTGAAGGGGCTGGAAACACCATATATTTT
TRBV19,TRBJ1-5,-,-,CASSMGDYSNQPQHF,TGTGCCAGTAGTATGGGTGATTATAGCAATCAGCCCCAGCATTTT
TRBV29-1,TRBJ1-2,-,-,CSVEVGGEYGYTF,TGCAGCGTTGAGGTAGGGGGGGAGTATGGCTACACCTTC
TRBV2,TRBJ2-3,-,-,CASKAGFGADTQYF,TGTGCCAGCAAGGCCGGGTTTGGGGCAGATACGCAGTATTTT
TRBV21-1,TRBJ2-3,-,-,CASKGTSGDTQYF,TGTGCCAGCAAAGGGACTAGCGGTGATACGCAGTATTTT
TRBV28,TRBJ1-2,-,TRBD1,CASSSSGQGYGYTF,TGTGCCAGCAGTTCCTCGGGACAGGGATATGGCTACACCTTC
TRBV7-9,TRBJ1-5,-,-,CASSLEWVDQPQHF,TGTGCCAGCAGCTTAGAATGGGTCGATCAGCCCCAGCATTTT
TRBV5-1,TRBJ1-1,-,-,CASSTGTLEWMNTEAFF,TGCGCCAGCAGCACCGGGACACTGGAATGGATGAACACTGAAGCTTTCTTT
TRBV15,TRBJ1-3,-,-,CATSRVSRNTIYF,TGTGCCACCAGCAGAGTTTCTAGAAACACCATATATTTT
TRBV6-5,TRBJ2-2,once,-,CASSYSSGLGTGELFF,TGTGCCAGCAGTTACTCGTCGGGGTTGGGAACCGGGGAGCTGTTTTTT
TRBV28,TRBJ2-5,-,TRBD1,CASRGEQGAAETQYF,TGTGCCAGCAGGGGGGAACAGGGGGCCGCAGAGACCCAGTACTTC
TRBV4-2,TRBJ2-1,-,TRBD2,CASSQDVLAGSSYNEQFF,TGTGCCAGCAGCCAAGATGTACTAGCGGGTAGCTCCTACAATGAGCAGTTCTTC
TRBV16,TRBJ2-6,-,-,CASSQNRPSGANVLTF,TGTGCCAGCAGCCAAAACAGACCCTCTGGGGCCAACGTCCTGACTTTC
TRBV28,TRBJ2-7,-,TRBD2,CASSPGGENYEQYF,TGTGCCAGCAGTCCTGGGGGGGAAAACTACGAGCAGTACTTC
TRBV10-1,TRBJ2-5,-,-,CASSARRDGETQYF,TGCGCCAGCAGTGCGCGGAGGGATGGGGAGACCCAGTACTTC
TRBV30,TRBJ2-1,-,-,CAWSVLGGSPKNEQFF,TGTGCCTGGAGTGTACTGGGGGGCTCCCCCAAGAATGAGCAGTTCTTC
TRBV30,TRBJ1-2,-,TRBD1,CAWKGTGYSYTF,TGTGCCTGGAAAGGGACAGGGTATTCCTACACCTTC
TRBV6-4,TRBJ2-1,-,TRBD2,CASSDSIGTSRGEQFF,TGTGCCAGCAGTGACTCGATTGGGACTAGTAGGGGTGAGCAGTTCTTC
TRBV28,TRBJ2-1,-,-,CASSFFQLINNEQFF,TGTGCCAGCAGTTTTTTCCAGCTAATTAACAATGAGCAGTTCTTC
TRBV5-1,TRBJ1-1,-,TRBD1,CASSPGTEATEAFF,TGCGCCAGCAGCCCCGGGACAGAGGCTACTGAAGCTTTCTTT